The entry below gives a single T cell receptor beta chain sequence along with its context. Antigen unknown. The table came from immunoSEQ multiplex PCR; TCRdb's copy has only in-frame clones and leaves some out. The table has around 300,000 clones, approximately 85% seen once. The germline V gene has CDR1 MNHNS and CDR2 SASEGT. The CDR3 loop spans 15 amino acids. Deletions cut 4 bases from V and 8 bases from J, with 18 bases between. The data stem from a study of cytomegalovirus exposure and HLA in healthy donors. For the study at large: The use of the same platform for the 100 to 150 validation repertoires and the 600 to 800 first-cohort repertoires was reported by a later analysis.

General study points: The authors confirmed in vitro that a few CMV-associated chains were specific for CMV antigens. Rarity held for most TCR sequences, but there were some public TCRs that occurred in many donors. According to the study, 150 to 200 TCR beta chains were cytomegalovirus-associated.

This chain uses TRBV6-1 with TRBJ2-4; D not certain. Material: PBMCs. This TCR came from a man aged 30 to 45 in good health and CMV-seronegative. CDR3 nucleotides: TGTGCCAGCAGTGTAAACGACTCGCTCCCAGACATTCAGTACTTC. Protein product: CASSVNDSLPDIQYF.